This entry features one T cell receptor beta chain sequence. Its target is unknown. Trimming removed 0 bases from V and 0 bases from J, with 9 bases in between. Germline assignment: CDR1 SGHRS and CDR2 YFSETQ. The CDR3 is 15 amino acids. This entry is derived from a study of OX40 agonist ivuxolimab in advanced cancers. Study-level background: Patients received ivuxolimab, an intravenous treatment, every 2 weeks at 0.01 to 10 mg/kg. General observations from the study: Certain nonresponders likewise exhibited a low normalized T-cell clonal expansion. CD4+ T cells averaged fewer expanded clones than CD8+ T cells.

Data came from immunoSEQ multiplex PCR; TCRdb stores just in-frame clones and leaves some out. The sample yields 26,000 or so clones, roughly 83% seen once. This clonotype was sampled from an adult with an advanced solid tumor such as melanoma, head and neck, liver or kidney cancer. The chain recombines TRBV5-1 with TRBJ1-1; D is ambiguous. The source was CD4+ or CD8+ T cells sorted from blood, collected in a trial of the OX40 agonist ivuxolimab. CDR3 DNA: TGCGCCAGCAGCTTGGGAGTTCTCATGAACACTGAAGCTTTCTTT. Protein: CASSLGVLMNTEAFF.